This TCR beta chain was obtained from a study of blood T cells in healthy people across ages. In the study overall: Capture by template switching was about one barcoded beta molecule per two T cells. Points from the study as a whole: Measured against age, TCR beta diversity per million T cells decreased in a roughly linear manner.

This clonotype has only one observation. The antigen remains unidentified. V dropped 0 bases and J dropped 8 bases, with 14 bases sitting between them. The CDR3 has 14 amino acids. In germline, CDR1 is SGHRS, CDR2 YFSETQ. PCR was performed a second time for roughly 7 to 11 cycles using a sample-barcoded 5' primer and a J-beta primer mix. TCRdb reprocessed the 5' RACE reads with MiXCR, giving one entry per CDR3 protein. The data hold 1.5 million to 2 million distinct CDR3 sequences, with 28% observed a single time. Material: blood. This clonotype was obtained from a young woman in good health. The gene calls are TRBV5-1 and TRBJ1-2, with D unresolved. The CDR3 protein is CASSLEAGAGGYTF. The CDR3 coding sequence is TGCGCCAGCAGCTTGGAAGCGGGCGCGGGGGGCTACACCTTC.